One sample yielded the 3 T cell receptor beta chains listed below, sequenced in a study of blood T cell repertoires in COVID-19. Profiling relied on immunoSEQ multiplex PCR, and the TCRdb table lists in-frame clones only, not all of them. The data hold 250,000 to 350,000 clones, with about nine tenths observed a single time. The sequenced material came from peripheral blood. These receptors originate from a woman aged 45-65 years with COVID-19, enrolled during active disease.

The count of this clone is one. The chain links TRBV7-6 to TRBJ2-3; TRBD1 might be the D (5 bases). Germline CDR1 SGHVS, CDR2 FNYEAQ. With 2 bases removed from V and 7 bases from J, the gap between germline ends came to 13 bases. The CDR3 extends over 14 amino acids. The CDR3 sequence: CASSLHPGANTQYF. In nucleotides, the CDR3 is TGTGCCAGCAGCTTACACCCTGGGGCAAATACGCAGTATTTT. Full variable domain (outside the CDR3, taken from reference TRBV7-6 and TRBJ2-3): GAGVSQSPRYKVTKRGQDVALRCDPISGHVSLYWYRQALGQGPEFLTYFNYEAQQDKSGLPNDRFSAERPEGSISTLTIQRTEQRDSAMYRCASSLHPGANTQYFGPGTRLTVL.

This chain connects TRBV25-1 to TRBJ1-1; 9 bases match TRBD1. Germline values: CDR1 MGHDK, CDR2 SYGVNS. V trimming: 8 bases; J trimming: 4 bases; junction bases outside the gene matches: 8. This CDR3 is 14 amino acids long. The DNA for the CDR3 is TGTGCCAGCTCACAGACAGGGGGAGGCACTGAAGCTTTCTTT. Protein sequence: CASSQTGGGTEAFF.

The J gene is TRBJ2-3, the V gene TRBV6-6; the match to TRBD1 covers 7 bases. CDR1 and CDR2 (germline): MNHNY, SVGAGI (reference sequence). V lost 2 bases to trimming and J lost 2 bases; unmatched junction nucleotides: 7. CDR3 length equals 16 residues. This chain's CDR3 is CASSYRGQFITDTQYF. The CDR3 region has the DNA TGTGCCAGCAGTTACAGGGGACAGTTTATCACAGATACGCAGTATTTT.